The 14 T cell receptor beta chains listed next were all sequenced from one sample in a study of OX40 agonist ivuxolimab in advanced cancers. Sequencing used immunoSEQ multiplex PCR; TCRdb keeps in-frame clones, though not all of them. The sample yields 65,000 to 85,000 clones, approximately 86% seen once. The source material was CD4+ or CD8+ T cells sorted from blood, sampled in a trial of the OX40 agonist ivuxolimab. The receptors originated from an adult with an advanced solid tumor such as melanoma, head and neck, liver or kidney cancer.

The V gene is TRBV28, the J gene TRBJ2-7, with 8 bases lining up with TRBD2. With V trimmed by 7 bases and J by 4 bases, 6 bases remained unmatched. This CDR3 contains 13 residues. CDR1 is MDHEN, CDR2 SYDVKM, per germline. The CDR3 here is CASTKRGGYEQYV. The CDR3 DNA sequence: TGTGCCAGCACGAAACGGGGGGGTTACGAGCAGTACGTC.

The chain recombines TRBV27 with TRBJ2-4; TRBD1 aligns across 9 bases. Germline loops: CDR1 MNHEY, CDR2 SMNVEV (reference sequence). The CDR3 has 19 amino acids. V was pared by 2 bases and J by 7 bases, with 18 bases of the junction left unmatched. CDR3 sequence reads: CASSLGLWGQGGGLNIQYF. The CDR3 DNA reads as TGTGCCAGCAGTTTAGGGTTATGGGGACAGGGAGGCGGTCTGAACATTCAGTACTTC.

Here the CDR3 reads CASSYSLRTEAFF. CDR3 DNA sequence: TGTGCCAGCAGTTACTCGTTGCGGACTGAAGCTTTCTTT. The genes are TRBV6-6 and TRBJ1-1; D is undetermined. CDR1 and CDR2 (germline): MNHNY, SVGAGI (reference sequence). This CDR3 has 13 residues. V lost 0 bases and J 5 bases, leaving 7 bases between the germline ends.

V usage is TRBV9 and J usage is TRBJ2-7; 7 nucleotides align to TRBD1. There are 13 residues in the CDR3. Germline assignment: CDR1 SGDLS and CDR2 YYNGEE. V trimming: 3 bases; J trimming: 3 bases; junction bases outside the gene matches: 3. The CDR3 coding sequence is TGTGCCAGCAGCGGGACAGGCAACTACGAGCAGTACTTC. Translation: CASSGTGNYEQYF.

The rearrangement links TRBV28 to TRBJ2-7; 7 bases agree with TRBD1. Germline V gene data show CDR1 as MDHEN and CDR2 as SYDVKM. V shed 5 bases, J shed 4 bases, and the junction held 5 bases outside the gene matches. The CDR3 spans 13 residues. CDR3 amino acids: CASSHRGWYEQYV. The CDR3 DNA reads as TGTGCCAGCAGTCACAGGGGTTGGTACGAGCAGTACGTC.

V gene TRBV28 combines with J gene TRBJ1-4, with D uncertain. Germline CDR1 is MDHEN and CDR2 is SYDVKM. The ends were cut back, 7 bases at V and 4 bases at J, with 7 bases in the middle. This CDR3 region has 12 residues. The CDR3 sequence: CASNSVNEKLFF. The CDR3 nucleotides read TGTGCCAGCAATTCAGTTAATGAAAAACTGTTTTTT.

The chain recombines TRBV5-1 with TRBJ2-3; the match to TRBD2 covers 11 bases. The germline V gene encodes CDR1 SGHRS and CDR2 YFSETQ. The V gene end was trimmed by 2 bases and the J gene end by 4 bases; junction bases not matched to a gene: 3. This CDR3 has 15 amino acids. For the CDR3, the DNA is TGCGCCAGCAGCTTTAGCGGGGGGGCCCCAGATACGCAGTATTTT. Amino acids: CASSFSGGAPDTQYF. The whole variable domain, filled in from reference TRBV5-1 and TRBJ2-3, reads KAGVTQTPRYLIKTRGQQVTLSCSPISGHRSVSWYQQTPGQGLQFLFEYFSETQRNKGNFPGRFSGRQFSNSRSEMNVSTLELGDSALYLCASSFSGGAPDTQYFGPGTRLTVL.

The V call is TRBV18, the J call TRBJ2-5; D remains unclear. CDR1 is KGHSH and CDR2 is LQKENI in the germline V gene. The CDR3 runs to 13 residues. V was clipped by 0 bases and J by 5 bases, with 7 bases between them. In DNA, the CDR3 is TGTGCCAGCTCACCACCTACCACGGAGACCCAGTACTTC. Amino acids: CASSPPTTETQYF.

The V and J genes are TRBV4-1 and TRBJ1-5, with 7 bases lining up with TRBD1. From germline, CDR1 is MGHRA and CDR2 YSYEKL. The CDR3 sequence is 14 residues long. V was clipped by 3 bases and J by 6 bases; unmatched bases: 5. In nucleotides, the CDR3 is TGCGCCAGCAGCCACGGGGACAGATTTCAGCCCCAGCATTTT. Protein: CASSHGDRFQPQHF.

The CDR3 DNA sequence: TGTGCCACCCGGGAGGGGGGGCAGGGCACAGATACGCAGTATTTT. Its protein product is CATREGGQGTDTQYF. J is TRBJ2-3 and V is TRBV5-4; 8 nucleotides align to TRBD2. The CDR3 spans 15 residues. V trimming: 9 bases; J trimming: 1 base; junction bases outside the gene matches: 10. CDR1 is SGHNT, CDR2 YYREEE, per germline (reference sequence). Drawing the rest from reference TRBV5-4 and TRBJ2-3, the complete variable domain is ETGVTQSPTHLIKTRGQQVTLRCSSQSGHNTVSWYQQALGQGPQFIFQYYREEENGRGNFPPRFSGLQFPNYSSELNVNALELDDSALYLCATREGGQGTDTQYFGPGTRLTVL.

This chain joins TRBV5-5 and TRBJ1-1, with a possible D match to TRBD1 (5 bases). The CDR3 is 15 amino acids. V shed 4 bases and J shed 3 bases, with 16 bases lying between them. Germline V gene data show CDR1 as SGHKS and CDR2 as YYEKEE (reference sequence). DNA of the CDR3: TGTGCCAGCAGCCCTACCCAGGGTATTTACACTGAAGCTTTCTTT. Translated, it gives CASSPTQGIYTEAFF.

This clone came up once. The rearrangement links TRBV11-3 to TRBJ2-1; 8 nucleotides align to TRBD2. Losses at the gene ends were 5 bases for V and 4 bases for J; bases not matched to a gene: 4. This CDR3 comprises 14 residues. The germline V gene has CDR1 SGHNT and CDR2 YENEEA. The DNA of the CDR3 is TGTGCCAGCAGCCCGGGGGGGCGGTACAATGAGCAGTTCTTC. It encodes CASSPGGRYNEQFF.

The J gene is TRBJ1-5, the V gene TRBV7-9; D remains unclear. The V gene lost 4 bases and the J gene lost 1 base, with 11 bases spanning the gap. This CDR3 has 15 residues. CDR1 is SEHNR, CDR2 FQNEAQ, per germline (reference sequence). The CDR3, as DNA: TGTGCCAGCAGCTCCTGGGGAGGGAGCAATCAGCCCCAGCATTTT. This codes for CASSSWGGSNQPQHF. Together with reference TRBV7-9 and TRBJ1-5, the CDR3 gives the full variable domain: DTGVSQNPRHKITKRGQNVTFRCDPISEHNRLYWYRQTLGQGPEFLTYFQNEAQLEKSRLLSDRFSAERPKGSFSTLEIQRTEQGDSAMYLCASSSWGGSNQPQHFGDGTRLSIL.

This clone appeared a few times. V is TRBV6-6 and J is TRBJ1-6; 9 nucleotides align to TRBD1. The CDR3 is 14 residues long. Germline V gives CDR1 MNHNY, CDR2 SVGAGI (reference sequence). Losses at the gene ends were 4 bases for V and 9 bases for J; bases not matched to a gene: 4. In DNA, the CDR3 is TGTGCCAGCAGTTGGGGACAGGGTGGTTCACCCCTCCACTTT. Protein sequence: CASSWGQGGSPLHF.